The next 13 T cell receptor beta chains were all read from a single sample in a study of a mutant IDH1 vaccine in newly diagnosed glioma (dated by TCRdb to the early 2020s). The time point label of this sample denotes: week 23, last vaccination. A 20-mer mutant IDH1 peptide at 300 micrograms in Montanide made up each vaccine dose, which was injected subcutaneously together with topical imiquimod. The library was made by the immunoSEQ multiplex PCR assay. Entries here come from immuneACCESS through TCRdb and include only in-frame sequences with V and J called. Some clones fail to appear in such tables; in the studies checked, an unresolved V gene covers under half of the shortfall, and the cause of the remainder is unknown. The sample table records almost 85,000 clones; 75% to 85% of these occur just once. The ten largest clones capture about 2.2% of the sample. These receptors lack a known antigen.

The sequenced sample was PBMCs, obtained from a glioma patient whose treatment included an IDH1 peptide vaccine. These receptors all come from a man aged 30-40 years with glioma. Some clones in this sample may be carry-over from other donors' samples.

The chain is built from TRBV29-1 and TRBJ2-7, with TRBD2 matching over 8 bases. The germline CDR1 and CDR2 sequences are SQVTM and ANQGSEA. V gave up 2 bases and J gave up 3 bases; unmatched junction bases: 9. The CDR3 covers 15 residues. CDR3 loop: CSVELETSERYEQYF. For the CDR3, the DNA is TGCAGCGTTGAATTAGAGACTAGCGAGCGCTACGAGCAGTACTTC.

The rearrangement joins TRBV4-1 to TRBJ1-2, with TRBD1 as a possible D gene (6 bases). Between the trimmed V and J ends, which lost 2 bases and 6 bases, there was a span of 19 bases. The germline gives CDR1 MGHRA, CDR2 YSYEKL. There are 16 residues in the CDR3. This chain's CDR3 is CASSQRYPLQGHGYTF. Here the CDR3 DNA reads TGCGCCAGCAGCCAAAGATACCCCCTACAGGGTCATGGCTACACCTTC.

Notes on this clone: Compared with germline, one end of the junction differs, possibly owing to a read error. The chain combines TRBV7-6 with TRBJ1-4; a possible D gene is TRBD1 (5 bases). The CDR3 contains 15 residues. Germline-derived CDR1 and CDR2 are SGHVS and FNYEAQ. The CDR3 DNA sequence: TGTGCCAGCACCTTACGGGGGGCAACTAATGAAAAACTGTTTTTT. It is translated as CASTLRGATNEKLFF.

J is TRBJ2-2 and V is TRBV7-3; 8 nucleotides align to TRBD1. The CDR3 is made up of 15 amino acids. The trim removed 5 bases at V and 1 base at J, leaving 3 bases unmatched. Germline CDR1 is SGHTA and CDR2 is FQGTGA. Here the CDR3 DNA reads TGTGCCAGCAGCCCGGGACAGGAGAACACCGGGGAGCTGTTTTTT. It encodes CASSPGQENTGELFF.

The chain employs TRBV6-5 and TRBJ2-5; 13 positions match TRBD2. Unmatched junction bases numbered 5, after V lost 1 base and J lost 6 bases. There are 16 residues in the CDR3. Looked up from germline, CDR1 is MNHEY and CDR2 is SVGAGI. CDR3 DNA sequence: TGTGCCAGCAGTTACTTAGGACTAGCGGGAGAAAAGACCCAGTACTTC. Amino acid sequence: CASSYLGLAGEKTQYF.

The chain links TRBV5-1 to TRBJ2-7; D not resolved. V lost 4 bases and J lost 2, with 10 bases in between. The CDR3 runs to 13 residues. Germline CDR1 is SGHRS and CDR2 is YFSETQ. The CDR3 DNA reads as TGCGCCAGCAGCAACCAAGGAGCCTACGAGCAGTACTTC. As protein: CASSNQGAYEQYF.

The V and J genes are TRBV28 and TRBJ2-6; no reliable D call. The CDR3 covers 16 residues. Germline values: CDR1 MDHEN, CDR2 SYDVKM. Deletions cut 6 bases from V and 2 bases from J, with 14 bases between. CDR3 coding DNA: TGTGCCAGCAGGGGGTACCGGCACACTGGGGCCAACGTCCTGACTTTC. Its translation is CASRGYRHTGANVLTF.

The CDR3 sequence: CASTWDSYNEQFF. The DNA of the CDR3 is TGTGCCAGCACCTGGGACAGCTACAATGAGCAGTTCTTC. The J gene is TRBJ2-1, the V gene TRBV2, with 7 bases aligning to TRBD1. The ends lost 7 bases at V and 3 bases at J; junction bases unmatched: 3. The CDR3 is made up of 13 amino acids. From germline, CDR1 is SNHLY and CDR2 FYNNEI.

The gene calls are TRBV28 and TRBJ1-1; no reliable D call. V lost 1 base, J lost 12 bases, and 18 bases lay in between. Germline V lookup: CDR1 MDHEN, CDR2 SYDVKM. The CDR3 covers 14 residues. CDR3 nucleotide sequence: TGTGCCAGCAGTTTATTTTCCGACCCAAAGGGAACTTTCTTT. Protein: CASSLFSDPKGTFF.

The chain has TRBV6-6 and TRBJ1-4; unclear D gene. Per germline, CDR1 MNHNY and CDR2 SVGAGI (reference sequence). V lost 6 bases and J lost 4, with 9 bases in between. The CDR3 length is 13 residues. CDR3 loop: CASSRLYNEKLFF. CDR3 in DNA: TGTGCCAGCAGCCGGTTATATAATGAAAAACTGTTTTTT.

This rearrangement joins TRBV11-1 to TRBJ2-1; 10 bases map to TRBD2. V dropped 2 bases and J dropped 7; count of bases not matched to a gene: 5. The V gene's germline CDR1 is SGHAT and CDR2 FQDESV (reference sequence). CDR3 length: 15 amino acids. The CDR3 bases are TGTGCCAGCAGCTTACAGCGGGAGGGGTGGAATGAGCAGTTCTTC. It is translated as CASSLQREGWNEQFF.

This chain uses TRBV19 with TRBJ2-2, with 7 bases matching TRBD1. The CDR3 length is 15 residues. The J segment lost 3 bases and the V segment lost 5 bases, leaving 6 bases of the junction unmatched. CDR1 is LNHDA and CDR2 is SQIVND in the germline V gene (reference sequence). The CDR3 DNA is TGTGCCAGTAGTCCTACAGGGGTGGACACCGGGGAGCTGTTTTTT. Translating gives CASSPTGVDTGELFF. The full variable domain, its missing parts supplied by reference TRBV19 and TRBJ2-2, is DGGITQSPKYLFRKEGQNVTLSCEQNLNHDAMYWYRQDPGQGLRLIYYSQIVNDFQKGDIAEGYSVSREKKESFPLTVTSAQKNPTAFYLCASSPTGVDTGELFFGEGSRLTVL.

In its sample, this clone was seen once. This chain connects TRBV2 to TRBJ1-2; 8 bases map to TRBD1. The CDR3 extends over 15 amino acids. Per germline, CDR1 SNHLY and CDR2 FYNNEI. V lost 4 bases, J lost 8 bases, and 12 bases stayed unmatched. CDR3 coding DNA: TGTGCCAGCAGTGTATCGCAGGGGGCCCCAGGAGGCTACACCTTC. Translating gives CASSVSQGAPGGYTF.